The 21 T cell receptor beta chains listed next were all sequenced from one sample in a study of T cells expressing NK-cell markers. TCRdb reanalyzed the 5' RACE reads, giving one entry per CDR3 protein sequence and no DNA. The table lists more than 90,000 distinct CDR3 sequences. What was sequenced was blood T cells: a sorted CD56 or NKG2C T cell subset, CD4+ or CD8+ T cells, or bulk PBMC T cells (not recorded which). The receptors here all came from a woman between 18 and 69 years old in good health.

The chain uses TRBV24-1 and TRBJ2-1; the TCRdb call, TRBD1, lacks DNA for checking. CDR1 is KGHDR and CDR2 is SFDVKD in the germline V gene. The CDR3 runs to 17 residues. CDR3 amino acids: CATSDSDRGNSYNEQFF.

This chain connects TRBV4-1 to TRBJ1-1; the D call of TRBD1 rests on TCRdb alone, since no DNA is present to check it. The CDR3 loop spans 21 amino acids. Germline V gene lookup returns CDR1 MGHRA and CDR2 YSYEKL. The CDR3 here is CASSQDLAVQTPGQMNTEAFF.

The chain is built from TRBV2 and TRBJ2-1; TCRdb names TRBD1, which stays unverified in the absence of DNA. This CDR3 has 16 residues. Per germline, CDR1 SNHLY and CDR2 FYNNEI. CDR3 residues: CASSDRGRGLGNEQFF.

V gene TRBV4-3 combines with J gene TRBJ1-2. Germline V gene lookup returns CDR1 LGHNA and CDR2 YSLEER. This CDR3 contains 15 residues. The chain's CDR3 is CASSQETELTYGYTF.

The rearrangement uses TRBV4-1 and TRBJ2-1; the TCRdb D gene call, TRBD1, has no DNA to confirm it. Per the germline V gene, CDR1 is MGHRA and CDR2 is YSYEKL. The CDR3 is 17 residues long. The CDR3 region is CASSQDGPGLAYNEQFF.

The rearrangement links TRBV29-1 to TRBJ2-1; TCRdb gives TRBD2 as the D gene, but with no DNA this cannot be confirmed. Germline assignment: CDR1 SQVTM and CDR2 ANQGSEA. The CDR3 is 14 amino acids. CDR3 region: CSVEVAGEYNEQFF.

The gene calls are TRBV10-3 and TRBJ2-2; the TRBD1 assignment by TCRdb is unverifiable without DNA. Per germline, CDR1 ENHRY and CDR2 SYGVKD. The CDR3 runs 14 residues. CDR3 region: CAITGTANTGELFF.

This chain joins TRBV5-1 and TRBJ2-7; the D call of TRBD1 rests on TCRdb alone, since no DNA is present to check it. The CDR3 length is 17 residues. Germline CDR1 reads SGHRS; CDR2 reads YFSETQ. CDR3 region: CASSLQTGTGGAYEQYF. Using reference TRBV5-1 and TRBJ2-7 for the parts outside the CDR3, the full variable domain is KAGVTQTPRYLIKTRGQQVTLSCSPISGHRSVSWYQQTPGQGLQFLFEYFSETQRNKGNFPGRFSGRQFSNSRSEMNVSTLELGDSALYLCASSLQTGTGGAYEQYFGPGTRLTVT.

The chain recombines TRBV12-3 or TRBV12-4 with TRBJ2-1; TCRdb calls TRBD1, which cannot be checked without DNA. The CDR3 is made up of 16 amino acids. CDR3: CASSFGAPSGGNEQFF.

This sequence joins TRBV12-3 or TRBV12-4 and TRBJ2-7; TCRdb calls TRBD2, which cannot be checked without DNA. The CDR3 has 14 residues. The CDR3 sequence: CASSFGLALYEQYF.

The CDR3 reads CASSFVAGKDGYTF. The rearrangement joins TRBV12-3 or TRBV12-4 to TRBJ1-2; the D call of TRBD1 rests on TCRdb alone, since no DNA is present to check it. The CDR3 is made up of 14 amino acids.

The chain combines TRBV6-1 with TRBJ1-4; TCRdb lists TRBD1, though no DNA is available to test this call. The CDR3 covers 13 residues. Germline values: CDR1 MNHNS, CDR2 SASEGT. The CDR3 sequence is CASRLTAHEKLFF.

The V and J genes are TRBV9 and TRBJ2-2; TCRdb reports TRBD2, a call that lacks DNA to check it against. Germline CDR1 is SGDLS and CDR2 is YYNGEE. The CDR3 covers 17 residues. This chain's CDR3 is CASSSPGSGPNTGELFF.

The V call is TRBV29-1, the J call TRBJ2-7; TCRdb selects TRBD2, and the lack of DNA leaves this call unchecked. The CDR3 loop spans 14 amino acids. CDR1 and CDR2 from the germline V gene are SQVTM and ANQGSEA. The CDR3 region is CSVEPSGSSHEQYF.

The rearrangement links TRBV4-3 to TRBJ1-4. Germline-derived CDR1 and CDR2 are LGHNA and YSLEER. CDR3 length: 15 amino acids. CDR3 sequence: CASSQDRQTNEKLFF.

The chain joins TRBV30 to TRBJ1-2; TCRdb returns TRBD1, unconfirmable since there is no DNA. The CDR3 is 11 amino acids. Germline loops: CDR1 GTSNPN, CDR2 SVGIG (reference sequence). The CDR3 region is CAWTWDSGYTF.

The V gene is TRBV20-1, the J gene TRBJ2-5; the D gene TCRdb calls, TRBD1, cannot be checked with no DNA. Germline assignment: CDR1 DFQATT and CDR2 SNEGSKA (reference sequence). The CDR3 extends over 14 amino acids. The CDR3 sequence is CSALPGLRQETQYF.

CDR3 in amino acids: CSARDGDRRVAGELFF. The chain is built from TRBV20-1 and TRBJ2-2; the D call from TCRdb, TRBD1, cannot be confirmed without DNA. The CDR3 is 16 amino acids. Germline lookup yields CDR1 DFQATT and CDR2 SNEGSKA (reference sequence).

The gene calls are TRBV21-1 and TRBJ1-2. TRBV21-1 is annotated as a pseudogene. The CDR3 loop spans 12 amino acids. The CDR3 loop is CASSKAFAHYTF.

J is TRBJ2-1 and V is TRBV30; TCRdb picks TRBD2, but there is no DNA to check that call. This CDR3 contains 16 residues. Germline V CDR1 and CDR2: GTSNPN, SVGIG (reference sequence). The CDR3: CAWGRGLGGDYNEQFF.

The chain employs TRBV29-1 and TRBJ1-1. The germline V gene has CDR1 SQVTM and CDR2 ANQGSEA. The CDR3 runs to 14 residues. CDR3 protein: CSVALSEVGTEAFF.